This T cell receptor beta chain was captured in a study of T cell changes during pregnancy in multiple sclerosis. The repertoire was sequenced with immunoSEQ multiplex PCR; TCRdb's copy has only in-frame clones and lacks some. The sample records about 40,000 clones, around 94% being singletons. Germline-derived CDR1 and CDR2 are SGHTA and FQGTGA. The CDR3 length is 15 residues. With 5 bases removed from V and 0 bases from J, the gap between germline ends came to 11 bases. The TCR comes from a female donor with multiple sclerosis, enrolled in a pregnancy study. The starting material was peripheral blood, obtained in the third trimester of pregnancy. The rearrangement links TRBV7-3 to TRBJ2-1; D is perhaps TRBD2 (5 bases). Written as DNA, the CDR3 is TGTGCCAGCAGCCTACAGAGCGGCTCCTACAATGAGCAGTTCTTC. It translates to CASSLQSGSYNEQFF. Full variable domain (rest looked up from reference TRBV7-3 and TRBJ2-1): GAGVSQTPSNKVTEKGKYVELRCDPISGHTALYWYRQSLGQGPEFLIYFQGTGAADDSGLPNDRFFAVRPEGSVSTLKIQRTERGDSAVYLCASSLQSGSYNEQFFGPGTRLTVL.